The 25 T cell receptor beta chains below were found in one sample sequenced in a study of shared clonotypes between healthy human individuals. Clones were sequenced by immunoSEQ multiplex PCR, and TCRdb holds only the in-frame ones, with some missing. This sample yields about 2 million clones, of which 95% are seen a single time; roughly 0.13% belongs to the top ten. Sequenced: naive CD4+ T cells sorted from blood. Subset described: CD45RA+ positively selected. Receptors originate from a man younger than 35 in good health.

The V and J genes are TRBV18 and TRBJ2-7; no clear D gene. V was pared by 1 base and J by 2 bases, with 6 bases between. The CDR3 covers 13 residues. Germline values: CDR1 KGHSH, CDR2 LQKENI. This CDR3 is CASSPQSAYEQYF. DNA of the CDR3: TGTGCCAGCTCACCACAATCCGCCTACGAGCAGTACTTC.

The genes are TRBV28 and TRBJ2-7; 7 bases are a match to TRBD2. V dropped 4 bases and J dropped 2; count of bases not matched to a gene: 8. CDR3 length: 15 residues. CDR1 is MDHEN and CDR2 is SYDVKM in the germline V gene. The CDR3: CASSSSREGTYEQYF. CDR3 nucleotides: TGTGCCAGCAGTTCCTCCAGGGAGGGGACCTACGAGCAGTACTTC.

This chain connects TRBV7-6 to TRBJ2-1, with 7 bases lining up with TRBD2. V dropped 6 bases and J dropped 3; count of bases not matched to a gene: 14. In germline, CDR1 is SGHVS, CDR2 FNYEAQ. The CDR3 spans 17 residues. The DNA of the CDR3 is TGTGCCAGCAGAAGTCCGGTGGGGCCGGGGGGCTACAATGAGCAGTTCTTC. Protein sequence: CASRSPVGPGGYNEQFF.

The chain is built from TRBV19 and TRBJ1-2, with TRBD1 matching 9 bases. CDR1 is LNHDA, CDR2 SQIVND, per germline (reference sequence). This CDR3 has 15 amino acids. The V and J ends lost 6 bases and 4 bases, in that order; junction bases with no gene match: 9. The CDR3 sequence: CASSGGTGKGYGYTF. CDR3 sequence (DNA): TGTGCCAGTAGCGGCGGGACAGGGAAAGGCTATGGCTACACCTTC.

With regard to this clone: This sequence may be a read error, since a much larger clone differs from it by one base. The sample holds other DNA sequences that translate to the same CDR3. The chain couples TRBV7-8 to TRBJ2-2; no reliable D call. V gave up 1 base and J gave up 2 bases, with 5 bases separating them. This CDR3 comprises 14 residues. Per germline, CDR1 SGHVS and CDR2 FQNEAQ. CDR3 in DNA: TGTGCCAGCAGCTTAGGGGTAAACACCGGGGAGCTGTTTTTT. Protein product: CASSLGVNTGELFF. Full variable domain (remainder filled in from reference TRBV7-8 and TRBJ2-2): GAGVSQSPRYKVAKRGQDVALRCDPISGHVSLFWYQQALGQGPEFLTYFQNEAQLDKSGLPSDRFFAERPEGSVSTLKIQRTQQEDSAVYLCASSLGVNTGELFFGEGSRLTVL.

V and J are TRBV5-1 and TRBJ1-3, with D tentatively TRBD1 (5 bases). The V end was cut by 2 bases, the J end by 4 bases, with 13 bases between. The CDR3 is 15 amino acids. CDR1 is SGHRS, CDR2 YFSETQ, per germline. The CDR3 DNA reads TGCGCCAGCAGCTTCGGAGGGGCGAGCGGAAACACCATATATTTT. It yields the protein CASSFGGASGNTIYF.

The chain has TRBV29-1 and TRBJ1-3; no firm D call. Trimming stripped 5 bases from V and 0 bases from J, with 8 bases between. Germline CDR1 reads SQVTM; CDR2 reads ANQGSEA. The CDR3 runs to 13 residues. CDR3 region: CSVWSGSGNTIYF. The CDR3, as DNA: TGCAGCGTTTGGTCCGGCTCTGGAAACACCATATATTTT.

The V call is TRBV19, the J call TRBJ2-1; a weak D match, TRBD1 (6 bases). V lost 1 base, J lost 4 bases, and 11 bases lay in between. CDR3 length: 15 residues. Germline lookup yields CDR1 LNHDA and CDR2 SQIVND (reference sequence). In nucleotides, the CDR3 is TGTGCCAGTAGTATAGGACAGGTGCTATACAATGAGCAGTTCTTC. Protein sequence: CASSIGQVLYNEQFF.

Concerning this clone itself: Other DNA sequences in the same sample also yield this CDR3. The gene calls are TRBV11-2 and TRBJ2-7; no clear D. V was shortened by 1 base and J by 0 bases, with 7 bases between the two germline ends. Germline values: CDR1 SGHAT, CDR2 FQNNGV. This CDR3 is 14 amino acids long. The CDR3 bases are TGTGCCAGCAGCTTAGGACTGAGCTCCTACGAGCAGTACTTC. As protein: CASSLGLSSYEQYF.

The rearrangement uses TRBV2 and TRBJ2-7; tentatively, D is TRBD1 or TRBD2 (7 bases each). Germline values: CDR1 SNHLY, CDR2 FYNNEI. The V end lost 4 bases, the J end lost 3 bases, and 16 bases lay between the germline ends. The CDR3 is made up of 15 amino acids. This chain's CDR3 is CASSAGEGAIYEQYF. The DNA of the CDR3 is TGTGCCAGCAGTGCCGGGGAGGGGGCGATCTACGAGCAGTACTTC.

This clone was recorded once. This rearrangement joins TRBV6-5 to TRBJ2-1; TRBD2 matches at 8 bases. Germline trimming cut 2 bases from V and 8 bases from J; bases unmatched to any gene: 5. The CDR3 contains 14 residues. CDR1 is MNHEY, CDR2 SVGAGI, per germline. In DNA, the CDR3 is TGTGCCAGCAGTTACCGGGGGGGCCGGGATGAGCAGTTCTTC. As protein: CASSYRGGRDEQFF.

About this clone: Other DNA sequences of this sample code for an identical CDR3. The CDR3 spells CASSLRSGSNTEAFF. In nucleotides, the CDR3 is TGTGCCAGCAGTTTGCGGTCTGGGTCGAACACTGAAGCTTTCTTT. V and J are TRBV27 and TRBJ1-1; D gene ambiguous. The germline V gene encodes CDR1 MNHEY and CDR2 SMNVEV (reference sequence). The CDR3 is 15 residues long. Trimming removed 3 bases from V and 1 base from J, with 12 bases in between.

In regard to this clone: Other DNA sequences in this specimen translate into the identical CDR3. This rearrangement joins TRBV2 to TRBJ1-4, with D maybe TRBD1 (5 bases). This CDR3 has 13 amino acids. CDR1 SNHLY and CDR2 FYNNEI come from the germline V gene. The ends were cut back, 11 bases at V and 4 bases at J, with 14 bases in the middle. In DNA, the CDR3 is TGTGCCTCCAAGGCGGGGGTTAATGAAAAACTGTTTTTT. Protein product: CASKAGVNEKLFF.

The CDR3 spells CASSLSGSYEQYF. CDR3 in DNA: TGTGCCAGCAGCCTAAGCGGGTCCTACGAGCAGTACTTC. The chain carries TRBV13 and TRBJ2-7; tentative D call: TRBD2 (6 bases). The CDR3 is 13 residues long. Deletions cut 5 bases from V and 1 base from J, with 9 bases between. Germline CDR1 PRHDT, CDR2 FYEKMQ (reference sequence). The entire variable domain, with the rest obtained from reference TRBV13 and TRBJ2-7, is as follows: AAGVIQSPRHLIKEKRETATLKCYPIPRHDTVYWYQQGPGQDPQFLISFYEKMQSDKGSIPDRFSAQQFSDYHSELNMSSLELGDSALYFCASSLSGSYEQYFGPGTRLTVT.

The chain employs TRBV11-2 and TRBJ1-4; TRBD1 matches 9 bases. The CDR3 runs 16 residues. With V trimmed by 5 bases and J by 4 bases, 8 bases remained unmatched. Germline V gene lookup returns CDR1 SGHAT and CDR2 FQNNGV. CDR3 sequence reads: CASSNQQGAINEKLFF. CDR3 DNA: TGTGCCAGCAGCAACCAACAGGGGGCGATTAATGAAAAACTGTTTTTT.

In nucleotides, the CDR3 is TGTGCCTGCACCGGGACAGGGGTGGGGGAGCAGTACTTC. Its translation is CACTGTGVGEQYF. The chain has TRBV2 and TRBJ2-7, with 10 nucleotides matching TRBD1. Trimming at V came to 11 bases and at J to 7 bases, leaving 11 bases not matched to a gene. The CDR3 covers 13 residues. Germline CDR1 is SNHLY and CDR2 is FYNNEI. The whole variable domain, filled in from reference TRBV2 and TRBJ2-7, reads EPEVTQTPSHQVTQMGQEVILRCVPISNHLYFYWYRQILGQKVEFLVSFYNNEISEKSEIFDDQFSVERPDGSNFTLKIRSTKLEDSAMYFCACTGTGVGEQYFGPGTRLTVT.

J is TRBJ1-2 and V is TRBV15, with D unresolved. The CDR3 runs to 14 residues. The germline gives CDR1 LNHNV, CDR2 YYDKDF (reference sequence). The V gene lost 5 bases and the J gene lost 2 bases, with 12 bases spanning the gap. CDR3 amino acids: CATSSIPQNYGYTF. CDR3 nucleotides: TGTGCCACCAGCTCAATTCCACAGAACTATGGCTACACCTTC.

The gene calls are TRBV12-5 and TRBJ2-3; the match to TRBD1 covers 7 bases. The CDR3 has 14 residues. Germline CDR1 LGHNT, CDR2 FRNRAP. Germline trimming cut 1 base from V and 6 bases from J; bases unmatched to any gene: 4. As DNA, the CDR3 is TGTGCTAGTGGTTTGGGACAGGGACCGGATACGCAGTATTTT. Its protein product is CASGLGQGPDTQYF.

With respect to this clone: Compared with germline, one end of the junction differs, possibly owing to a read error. The CDR3: CASREASNIQYF. The CDR3 DNA reads as TGTGCCAGCAGAGAAGCTAGCAACATTCAGTACTTC. The chain couples TRBV6-1 to TRBJ2-4; D may be TRBD2 (5 bases). The CDR3 is made up of 12 amino acids. Germline CDR1 and CDR2: MNHNS and SASEGT.

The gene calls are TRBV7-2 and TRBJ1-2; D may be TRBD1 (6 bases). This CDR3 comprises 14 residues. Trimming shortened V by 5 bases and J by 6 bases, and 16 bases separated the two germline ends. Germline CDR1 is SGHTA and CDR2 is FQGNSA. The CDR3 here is CASSPGTPRDGYTF. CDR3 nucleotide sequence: TGTGCCAGCAGCCCCGGGACACCCCGGGATGGCTACACCTTC.

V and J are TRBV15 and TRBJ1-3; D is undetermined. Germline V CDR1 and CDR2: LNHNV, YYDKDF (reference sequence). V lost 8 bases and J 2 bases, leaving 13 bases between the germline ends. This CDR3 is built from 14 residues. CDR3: CATGPGLAGNTIYF. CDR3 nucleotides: TGTGCCACCGGCCCAGGTCTAGCTGGAAACACCATATATTTT.

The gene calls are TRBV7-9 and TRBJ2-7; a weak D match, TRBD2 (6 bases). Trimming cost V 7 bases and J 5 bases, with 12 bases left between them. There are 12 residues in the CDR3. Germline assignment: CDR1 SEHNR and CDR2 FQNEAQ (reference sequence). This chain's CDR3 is CASNSGAHEQYF. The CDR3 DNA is TGTGCCAGCAACTCGGGAGCCCACGAGCAGTACTTC.

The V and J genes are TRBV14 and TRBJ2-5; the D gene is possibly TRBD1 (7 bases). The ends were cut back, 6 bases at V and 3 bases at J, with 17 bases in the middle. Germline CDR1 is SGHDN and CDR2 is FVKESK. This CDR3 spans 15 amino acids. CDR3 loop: CASSRIGRGEETQYF. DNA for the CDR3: TGTGCCAGCAGTAGAATCGGCAGGGGGGAAGAGACCCAGTACTTC.

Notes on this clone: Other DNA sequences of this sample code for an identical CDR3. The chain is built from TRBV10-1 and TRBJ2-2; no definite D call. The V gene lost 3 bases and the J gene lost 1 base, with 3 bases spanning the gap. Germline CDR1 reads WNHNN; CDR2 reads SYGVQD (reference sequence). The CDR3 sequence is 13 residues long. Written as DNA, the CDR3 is TGCGCCAGCAGTGAAAGGAACACCGGGGAGCTGTTTTTT. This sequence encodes CASSERNTGELFF.

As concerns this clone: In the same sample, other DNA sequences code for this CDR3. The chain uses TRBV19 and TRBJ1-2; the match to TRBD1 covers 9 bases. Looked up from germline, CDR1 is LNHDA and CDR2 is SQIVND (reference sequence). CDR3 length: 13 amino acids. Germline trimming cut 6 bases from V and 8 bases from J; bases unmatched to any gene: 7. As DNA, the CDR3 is TGTGCCAGTAGGGAACAGGGGGCAAGGGGCTACACCTTC. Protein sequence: CASREQGARGYTF.